The sequence of this TCR beta chain was determined in a study of blood T cell repertoires in COVID-19. Study details: The United States, Italy and Spain supplied acute and convalescent COVID-19 samples.

The assay was immunoSEQ multiplex PCR, and TCRdb's table has in-frame clones only and misses some. This table has about 230,000 clones, 65% to 90% appearing once. In terms of age and location, participants ranged from about 18 to 95 years and lived in under 30 US areas. The CDR3 loop spans 14 amino acids. The germline V gene has CDR1 LGHDT and CDR2 YNNKEL (reference sequence). Trimming took 1 base from V and 8 from J, leaving 12 bases between them. The TCR sequence derives from a man aged 18 to 29 who had recovered from COVID-19. The rearrangement links TRBV3-1 (or the pseudogene TRBV3-2) to TRBJ2-1, with no clear D. Sequenced material: PBMCs or T cells enriched from blood (not recorded which). The CDR3 is CASSQGRVGYEQFF. CDR3 nucleotides: TGTGCCAGCAGCCAAGGACGGGTTGGGTATGAGCAGTTCTTC.